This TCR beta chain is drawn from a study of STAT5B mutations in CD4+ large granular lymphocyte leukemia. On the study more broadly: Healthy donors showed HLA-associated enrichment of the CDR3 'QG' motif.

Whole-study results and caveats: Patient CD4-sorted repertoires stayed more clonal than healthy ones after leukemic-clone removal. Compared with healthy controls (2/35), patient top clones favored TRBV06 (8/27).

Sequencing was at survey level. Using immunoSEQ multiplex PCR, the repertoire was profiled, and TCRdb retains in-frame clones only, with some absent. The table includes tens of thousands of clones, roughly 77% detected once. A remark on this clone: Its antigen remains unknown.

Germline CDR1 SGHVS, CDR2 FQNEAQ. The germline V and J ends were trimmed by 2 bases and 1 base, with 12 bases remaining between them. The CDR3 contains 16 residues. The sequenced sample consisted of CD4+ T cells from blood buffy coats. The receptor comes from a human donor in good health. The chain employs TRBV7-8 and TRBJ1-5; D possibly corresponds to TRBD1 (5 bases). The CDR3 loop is CASSLLGGASNQPQHF. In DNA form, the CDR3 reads TGTGCCAGCAGCTTACTCGGGGGTGCGAGCAATCAGCCCCAGCATTTT.